This T cell receptor (beta chain) was retrieved from a study of graft-versus-host responses after intestinal transplantation. Generated by immunoSEQ multiplex PCR, the TCRdb table keeps only in-frame clones and is missing some. This sample has tens of thousands of clones; approximately 94% occur once, and the top ten carry roughly 0.17%. In regard to this clone: Its antigen is not identified.

Here the sequenced sample was unstimulated CD4+ T cells sorted from spleen or lymph node cells, taken before transplant. The source of this sequence is a human donor who was the organ donor for an intestinal transplant.

The DNA for the CDR3 is TGTGCCAGCAGCTTCACGCCGGATAACACTGAAGCTTTCTTT. This gives the protein CASSFTPDNTEAFF. The chain has TRBV7-3 and TRBJ1-1, with D hard to call. CDR3 length: 14 residues. CDR1 is SGHTA and CDR2 is FQGTGA in the germline V gene. V was pared by 3 bases and J by 2 bases, with 10 bases between.